The 19 T cell receptor beta chains listed next were all sequenced from one sample in a study of somatic mutations in cytotoxic T cells in rheumatoid arthritis. The method was immunoSEQ multiplex PCR; TCRdb's version includes in-frame clones alone and lacks a portion of them. Found here are 13,000 to 15,000 clones, approximately 80% of them singletons; the top ten hold roughly 8.1%. Sequencing used CD8+ T cells sorted from blood. All receptors derive from an adult with rheumatoid arthritis.

The chain employs TRBV2 and TRBJ2-7; D may be TRBD1 (6 bases). Germline CDR1 and CDR2: SNHLY and FYNNEI. This CDR3 has 13 amino acids. V lost 10 bases, J lost 3 bases, and 16 bases lay in between. The DNA of the CDR3 is TGTGCCACCAACAGGGAACTGGGCTACGAGCAGTACTTC. This sequence encodes CATNRELGYEQYF.

The chain has TRBV7-9 and TRBJ1-2; 10 nucleotides match TRBD1. With 5 bases clipped from V and 5 bases from J, the junction kept 11 bases outside the gene matches. From germline, CDR1 is SEHNR and CDR2 FQNEAQ (reference sequence). CDR3 size: 16 residues. CDR3 amino acids: CASSLGDRGRNYGYTF. The CDR3 coding sequence is TGTGCCAGCAGCCTAGGGGACAGGGGTCGCAATTATGGCTACACCTTC.

This chain links TRBV6-1 with TRBJ1-5; unclear D gene. Deletions cut 5 bases from V and 7 bases from J, with 18 bases between. CDR1 MNHNS and CDR2 SASEGT come from the germline V gene. The CDR3 sequence is 15 residues long. The CDR3 DNA is TGTGCCAGCAGTATCCCTCGGGGTAAAGGCCAGCCCCAGCATTTT. This sequence encodes CASSIPRGKGQPQHF.

This clone was picked up one time. This chain connects TRBV7-3 to TRBJ1-1; 8 bases agree with TRBD1. This CDR3 has 15 residues. Trimming cost V 5 bases and J 3 bases; bases outside gene matches: 8. The germline V gene has CDR1 SGHTA and CDR2 FQGTGA. For the CDR3, the DNA is TGTGCCAGCAGCGCGCAGGGGGCGGTATACACTGAAGCTTTCTTT. It yields the protein CASSAQGAVYTEAFF.

In nucleotides, the CDR3 is TGTGCCAGCAGCTTAGCGACTAGTGATTATCATTATGAGCAGTTCTTC. This sequence encodes CASSLATSDYHYEQFF. The chain carries TRBV7-8 and TRBJ2-1, with D possibly matching TRBD2 (6 bases). This CDR3 spans 16 amino acids. The germline V and J ends were trimmed by 0 bases and 8 bases, with 17 bases remaining between them. Germline CDR1 reads SGHVS; CDR2 reads FQNEAQ.

The J gene is TRBJ1-1, the V gene TRBV13; D remains unclear. V lost 3 bases, J lost 1 base, and 9 bases lay in between. This CDR3 spans 14 amino acids. CDR1 is PRHDT and CDR2 is FYEKMQ in the germline V gene (reference sequence). The CDR3 DNA is TGTGCCAGCAGCTTGGCCCACAGGAACACTGAAGCTTTCTTT. Translating it yields CASSLAHRNTEAFF.

V usage is TRBV7-3 and J usage is TRBJ2-7; TRBD2 is a possible D gene (6 bases). The CDR3 length is 15 residues. Per the germline V gene, CDR1 is SGHTA and CDR2 is FQGTGA. Trimming cost V 5 bases and J 0 bases, with 14 bases left between them. CDR3 residues: CASSLLPGSSYEQYF. In nucleotides, the CDR3 is TGTGCCAGCAGCCTCCTCCCCGGGAGCTCCTACGAGCAGTACTTC.

The chain links TRBV28 to TRBJ2-7; D gene unclear. V lost 6 bases and J 3 bases, leaving 3 bases between the germline ends. Germline V gene lookup returns CDR1 MDHEN and CDR2 SYDVKM. The CDR3 totals 10 residues. The CDR3 bases are TGTGCCAGCAGGGGCTACGAGCAGTACTTC. As protein: CASRGYEQYF.

This clone is medium-sized. The V and J genes are TRBV7-2 and TRBJ1-1; a possible D gene is TRBD1 (5 bases). The CDR3 covers 16 residues. Germline V CDR1 and CDR2: SGHTA, FQGNSA. Trimming stripped 4 bases from V and 1 base from J, with 16 bases between. CDR3 in amino acids: CASSYRDASQNTEAFF. The CDR3 nucleotides read TGTGCCAGCAGCTACCGGGACGCCAGTCAGAACACTGAAGCTTTCTTT.

This clone turned up a few times. The rearrangement uses TRBV18 and TRBJ1-3, with D uncertain. The V gene's germline CDR1 is KGHSH and CDR2 LQKENI. This CDR3 is built from 12 residues. Trimming removed 3 bases from V and 8 bases from J, with 8 bases in between. The CDR3 bases are TGTGCCAGCTCACCGTCGGGGTACACCATATATTTT. Its translation: CASSPSGYTIYF.

The chain combines TRBV6-5 with TRBJ2-2; possibly TRBD1 or TRBD2 for D (5 bases each). This CDR3 has 15 residues. Germline CDR1 reads MNHEY; CDR2 reads SVGAGI. The germline V and J ends were trimmed by 7 bases and 4 bases, with 16 bases remaining between them. The CDR3 sequence: CASMAPGRSTGELFF. The CDR3 bases are TGTGCCAGCATGGCGCCGGGACGGAGCACCGGGGAGCTGTTTTTT.

V is TRBV6-5 and J is TRBJ2-1; 9 bases match TRBD2. Germline lookup yields CDR1 MNHEY and CDR2 SVGAGI. V lost 0 bases, J lost 7 bases, and 4 bases stayed unmatched. The length of the CDR3 is 15 residues. The DNA of the CDR3 is TGTGCCAGCAGTTACTCGGGGACTAGCACTAATGAGCAGTTCTTC. It codes for CASSYSGTSTNEQFF.

This chain links TRBV19 with TRBJ2-1; 8 bases map to TRBD1. Germline trimming cut 3 bases from V and 0 bases from J; bases unmatched to any gene: 1. Germline values: CDR1 LNHDA, CDR2 SQIVND (reference sequence). The CDR3 has 15 amino acids. Here the CDR3 reads CASSIDRGSYNEQFF. CDR3 bases: TGTGCCAGTAGTATCGACAGGGGCTCCTACAATGAGCAGTTCTTC. Filled out from reference TRBV19 and TRBJ2-1, the complete variable domain reads DGGITQSPKYLFRKEGQNVTLSCEQNLNHDAMYWYRQDPGQGLRLIYYSQIVNDFQKGDIAEGYSVSREKKESFPLTVTSAQKNPTAFYLCASSIDRGSYNEQFFGPGTRLTVL.

V is TRBV13 and J is TRBJ2-1; no firm D call. This CDR3 spans 15 amino acids. Trimming removed 1 base from V and 0 bases from J, with 7 bases in between. Per the germline V gene, CDR1 is PRHDT and CDR2 is FYEKMQ (reference sequence). CDR3 protein: CASSLDARSYNEQFF. The CDR3 coding sequence is TGTGCCAGCAGCTTAGACGCCCGCTCCTACAATGAGCAGTTCTTC.

The chain recombines TRBV10-3 with TRBJ1-2, with 8 bases identical to TRBD1. The germline V gene has CDR1 ENHRY and CDR2 SYGVKD. Losses at the gene ends were 4 bases for V and 4 bases for J; bases not matched to a gene: 14. The CDR3 is 17 amino acids. The DNA of the CDR3 is TGTGCCATCAGTGGAGGACAGGGAACACCACCCGTCTATGGCTACACCTTC. This sequence encodes CAISGGQGTPPVYGYTF.

The chain employs TRBV2 and TRBJ2-7, with 8 bases that match TRBD2. Germline-derived CDR1 and CDR2 are SNHLY and FYNNEI. The CDR3 spans 15 residues. V lost 2 bases to trimming and J lost 6 bases; unmatched junction nucleotides: 9. CDR3 coding DNA: TGTGCCAGCAGTGAATCCCAGCGGGAGCAGGGCGAGCAGTACTTC. Translating it yields CASSESQREQGEQYF.

This chain links TRBV5-1 with TRBJ2-7; tentative D call: TRBD1 (6 bases). CDR3 length: 14 residues. Germline-derived CDR1 and CDR2 are SGHRS and YFSETQ. The V end was cut by 3 bases, the J end by 1 base, with 11 bases between. The CDR3 bases are TGCGCCAGCAGCTCCTGGACAGCATCCTACGAGCAGTACTTC. Protein product: CASSSWTASYEQYF.

A few counts support this clone. CDR3 sequence (DNA): TGTGCCAGCAGCCAGGGGGCTTGGACCTACGAGCAGTACTTC. It codes for CASSQGAWTYEQYF. The rearrangement uses TRBV5-4 and TRBJ2-7; 8 bases agree with TRBD1. Per the germline V gene, CDR1 is SGHNT and CDR2 is YYREEE (reference sequence). The CDR3 is 14 residues long. Trimming took 4 bases from V and 2 from J; bases not matched to a gene: 5.

V usage is TRBV28 and J usage is TRBJ1-1; D unresolved. CDR3 length: 16 residues. V lost 7 bases and J lost 1, with 19 bases in between. Germline V gene sequence: CDR1 MDHEN, CDR2 SYDVKM. DNA for the CDR3: TGTGCCAGCAACGGGGTACCTTCGGGATGGAACACTGAAGCTTTCTTT. This encodes CASNGVPSGWNTEAFF.